Presented here are 8 T cell receptor beta chains from one specimen sequenced in a study of blood T cell repertoires in COVID-19. Sequencing was performed with immunoSEQ multiplex PCR; in TCRdb, only in-frame clones are kept and a portion is missing. The data show about 320,000 clones, with 75% to 90% seen just once and roughly 5.3% held by the top ten. The material sequenced was PBMCs or T cells enriched from blood (not recorded which). Receptors were obtained from a man aged 60 to 75 who had recovered from COVID-19.

The CDR3, as DNA: TGTGCCAGCAGCCCCTCGGCTGGGACAAGTGGGTTGTTTTTT. This gives the protein CASSPSAGTSGLFF. The genes are TRBV7-2 and TRBJ1-4, with a weak D call TRBD1 (6 bases). Germline CDR1 and CDR2: SGHTA and FQGNSA. V was pared by 5 bases and J by 15 bases, with 22 bases between. This CDR3 is built from 14 residues.

The gene calls are TRBV6-2 or TRBV6-3 and TRBJ1-5, with D maybe TRBD1 (5 bases). Trimming took 4 bases from V and 0 from J, leaving 19 bases between them. Per germline, CDR1 MNHEY and CDR2 SVGEGT. The CDR3 spans 18 residues. Written as DNA, the CDR3 is TGTGCCAGCAGTTTCATCTCCGCGGGACTGGTTAGCAATCAGCCCCAGCATTTT. Amino acid sequence: CASSFISAGLVSNQPQHF.

The gene calls are TRBV18 and TRBJ2-2; 7 bases are shared with TRBD1. In germline, CDR1 is KGHSH, CDR2 LQKENI. This CDR3 comprises 18 residues. The V segment lost 0 bases and the J segment 0 bases; nucleotides outside the gene matches: 7. CDR3 in DNA: TGTGCCAGCTCACCACCGAACAGGGGACCCGCGAACACCGGGGAGCTGTTTTTT. Its protein is CASSPPNRGPANTGELFF.

J is TRBJ1-1 and V is TRBV6-2 or TRBV6-3; TRBD1 agrees at 8 bases. CDR3 length: 18 residues. Germline CDR1 MNHEY, CDR2 SVGEGT. Unmatched junction bases numbered 13, after V lost 2 bases and J lost 2 bases. CDR3 coding DNA: TGTGCCAGCAGTTACAGGGTATCCGGGACAGGTCTCAACACTGAAGCTTTCTTT. Its protein is CASSYRVSGTGLNTEAFF.

The V gene is TRBV7-9, the J gene TRBJ1-2; D not certain. The CDR3 sequence is 15 residues long. V dropped 1 base and J dropped 4 bases, with 13 bases sitting between them. Per germline, CDR1 SEHNR and CDR2 FQNEAQ (reference sequence). The CDR3, as DNA: TGTGCCAGCAGCTTAGAAATTGCGGGTCTCTATGGCTACACCTTC. Residues: CASSLEIAGLYGYTF.

This chain uses TRBV10-3 with TRBJ2-1; TRBD2 might be the D (6 bases). This CDR3 is built from 17 residues. V was trimmed by 3 bases and J by 1 base, leaving 16 bases between them. Germline lookup yields CDR1 ENHRY and CDR2 SYGVKD. CDR3 DNA: TGTGCCATCAGTGATCAGGGTGGAGGAGGGTCCTACAATGAGCAGTTCTTC. Translation gives CAISDQGGGGSYNEQFF.

The genes are TRBV12-3 or TRBV12-4 and TRBJ2-7; D unclear. This CDR3 contains 13 residues. The V end was cut by 2 bases, the J end by 3 bases, with 8 bases between. The CDR3 region is CASSLTISYEQYF. DNA of the CDR3: TGTGCCAGCAGTTTAACCATTAGCTACGAGCAGTACTTC.

The rearrangement uses TRBV6-1 and TRBJ2-6, with D perhaps matching TRBD1 (6 bases). CDR3 length: 17 residues. Germline V lookup: CDR1 MNHNS, CDR2 SASEGT. V was shortened by 3 bases and J by 1 base, with 13 bases between the two germline ends. CDR3 region: CASSEDSRASGANVLTF. The CDR3 DNA sequence: TGTGCCAGCAGTGAGGACAGCCGCGCTTCTGGGGCCAACGTCCTGACTTTC.